The 14 T cell receptor beta chains below come from one sample, sequenced in a study of cytomegalovirus exposure and HLA in healthy donors. The PCR contained 60 Vbeta and 13 Jbeta primers. The method was immunoSEQ multiplex PCR; TCRdb's version includes in-frame clones alone and lacks a portion of them. Of over 200,000 clones in the sample, 55% to 75% were seen once. Sample: PBMCs. These receptors were obtained from a man aged 40-49 years in good health and CMV-seropositive.

V is TRBV28 and J is TRBJ1-5; 7 nucleotides align to TRBD1. The CDR3 has 15 residues. CDR1 is MDHEN, CDR2 SYDVKM, per germline. With V trimmed by 5 bases and J by 2 bases, 6 bases remained unmatched. The DNA for the CDR3 is TGTGCCAGCAGTAGAGCAGGGGGTGGCAATCAGCCCCAGCATTTT. This gives the protein CASSRAGGGNQPQHF.

CDR3: CASSARGRDYQADTQYF. The CDR3 bases are TGTGCCAGCAGCGCCCGCGGACGGGACTACCAGGCAGATACGCAGTATTTT. The chain has TRBV9 and TRBJ2-3; 7 bases align to TRBD2. The V gene end was trimmed by 3 bases and the J gene end by 4 bases; junction bases not matched to a gene: 14. The germline gives CDR1 SGDLS, CDR2 YYNGEE. This CDR3 region has 17 residues.

This sequence joins TRBV5-1 and TRBJ1-5; perhaps TRBD1 as D (5 bases). The V and J ends lost 4 bases and 4 bases respectively, with 15 bases between them. This CDR3 contains 15 residues. CDR1 and CDR2 from the germline V gene are SGHRS and YFSETQ. The CDR3 here is CASSPFGGGNQPQHF. The CDR3 DNA sequence: TGCGCCAGCAGCCCCTTCGGTGGGGGGAATCAGCCCCAGCATTTT. Full variable domain (rest looked up from reference TRBV5-1 and TRBJ1-5): KAGVTQTPRYLIKTRGQQVTLSCSPISGHRSVSWYQQTPGQGLQFLFEYFSETQRNKGNFPGRFSGRQFSNSRSEMNVSTLELGDSALYLCASSPFGGGNQPQHFGDGTRLSIL.

V and J are TRBV20-1 and TRBJ2-3; the D gene is possibly TRBD1 (5 bases). The V and J ends lost 3 bases and 5 bases respectively, with 6 bases between them. This CDR3 spans 11 amino acids. Germline-derived CDR1 and CDR2 are DFQATT and SNEGSKA (reference sequence). This CDR3 is CSARGLDTQYF. CDR3 coding DNA: TGCAGTGCTAGGGGGCTAGATACGCAGTATTTT.

This clone was seen a handful of times. The chain is built from TRBV2 and TRBJ1-1; D gene uncertain. The CDR3 has 17 amino acids. Trimming cost V 4 bases and J 1 base, with 19 bases left between them. Germline CDR1 is SNHLY and CDR2 is FYNNEI. CDR3 protein: CASSAPEDSIWNTEAFF. The CDR3 nucleotides read TGTGCCAGCAGTGCCCCCGAGGACTCTATCTGGAACACTGAAGCTTTCTTT.

The chain couples TRBV6-6 to TRBJ2-2, with 9 bases aligning to TRBD2. CDR1 and CDR2 (germline): MNHNY, SVGAGI (reference sequence). The ends lost 0 bases at V and 7 bases at J; junction bases unmatched: 3. This CDR3 comprises 15 residues. DNA for the CDR3: TGTGCCAGCAGTTACTCTGGGACTAGCATCGGGGAGCTGTTTTTT. This codes for CASSYSGTSIGELFF.

The chain's CDR3 is CASRSGTGIEEQYF. In nucleotides, the CDR3 is TGTGCCAGCAGATCCGGGACAGGGATTGAGGAGCAGTACTTC. This rearrangement joins TRBV27 to TRBJ2-7, with 9 bases fitting TRBD1. V dropped 6 bases and J dropped 7; count of bases not matched to a gene: 10. CDR1 and CDR2 (germline): MNHEY, SMNVEV (reference sequence). The CDR3 runs to 14 residues.

The V and J genes are TRBV13 and TRBJ1-4; maybe TRBD1 (5 bases). Between the trimmed V and J ends, which lost 0 bases and 4 bases, there was a span of 15 bases. The CDR3 consists of 17 residues. In germline, CDR1 is PRHDT, CDR2 FYEKMQ (reference sequence). The CDR3 nucleotides are TGTGCCAGCAGCTTAGGCCGATTGGAGCAGGGTAATGAAAAACTGTTTTTT. Translation: CASSLGRLEQGNEKLFF.

This chain uses TRBV29-1 with TRBJ2-7; unclear D gene. The CDR3 runs to 12 residues. Germline-derived CDR1 and CDR2 are SQVTM and ANQGSEA. The ends were cut back, 6 bases at V and 3 bases at J, with 12 bases in the middle. DNA for the CDR3: TGCAGCGTCTCCGTGTCTTTCTACGAGCAGTACTTC. Translated: CSVSVSFYEQYF.

The chain links TRBV5-1 to TRBJ1-4; TRBD1 matches 9 bases. The CDR3 totals 15 residues. Germline V lookup: CDR1 SGHRS, CDR2 YFSETQ. V lost 4 bases and J lost 7; bases outside the gene matches: 8. The CDR3 protein is CASSGGDREGEKLFF. The DNA for the CDR3 is TGCGCCAGCAGCGGAGGGGACAGGGAAGGTGAAAAACTGTTTTTT.

The chain uses TRBV5-3 and TRBJ2-5; the D is unclear. TRBV5-3 is given ORF status, its function remaining uncertain. CDR3 length: 13 amino acids. Trimming took 0 bases from V and 5 from J, leaving 8 bases between them. As DNA, the CDR3 is TGTGCCAGAAGCTTGGCCAAAGCGGAGACCCAGTACTTC. This translates into CARSLAKAETQYF.

This chain links TRBV6-5 with TRBJ2-3; 7 bases align to TRBD1. The CDR3 sequence is 15 residues long. CDR1 and CDR2 from the germline V gene are MNHEY and SVGAGI. The trim removed 6 bases at V and 0 bases at J, leaving 6 bases unmatched. The CDR3 DNA reads TGTGCCAGCAGCTTACAGGGGTATAGCACAGATACGCAGTATTTT. Its protein is CASSLQGYSTDTQYF.

The chain combines TRBV5-6 with TRBJ2-1; tentative D call: TRBD2 (6 bases). Germline V gene sequence: CDR1 SGHDT, CDR2 YYEEEE. V was cut by 2 bases and J by 9 bases, with 30 bases left in between. The CDR3 consists of 19 residues. The CDR3 loop is CASSFSGSGVPFYNGEQFF. The DNA for the CDR3 is TGTGCCAGCAGCTTCTCGGGGTCGGGGGTCCCCTTCTACAATGGTGAGCAGTTCTTC.

This chain connects TRBV6-5 to TRBJ2-7, with D possibly being TRBD1 (5 bases). Germline assignment: CDR1 MNHEY and CDR2 SVGAGI. The CDR3 is 14 amino acids. V dropped 4 bases and J dropped 0 bases, with 10 bases sitting between them. In DNA form, the CDR3 reads TGTGCCAGCAGTTCCGACAGAAGCTCCTACGAGCAGTACTTC. It codes for CASSSDRSSYEQYF.